This passage covers 2 T cell receptor beta chains from one sample sequenced in a study of OX40 agonist ivuxolimab in advanced cancers. Some clones are missing from TCRdb's copy, which holds only in-frame ones; the method was immunoSEQ multiplex PCR. The data contain over 80,000 clones, about four fifths of them seen just once; the ten biggest clones take up less than 6%. The input for sequencing was CD4+ or CD8+ T cells sorted from blood, taken in a trial of the OX40 agonist ivuxolimab. These TCRs come from an adult with an advanced solid tumor such as melanoma, head and neck, liver or kidney cancer.

This chain links TRBV7-2 with TRBJ2-1; TRBD1 matches at 12 bases. CDR3 length: 15 residues. Germline trimming cut 5 bases from V and 5 bases from J; bases unmatched to any gene: 4. Germline V gives CDR1 SGHTA, CDR2 FQGNSA. For the CDR3, the DNA is TGTGCCAGCAGCCTGGGACAGGGGGCGCACAATGAGCAGTTCTTC. It codes for CASSLGQGAHNEQFF.

V is TRBV15 and J is TRBJ1-1; no definite D call. V dropped 5 bases and J dropped 0 bases, with 7 bases sitting between them. The germline gives CDR1 LNHNV, CDR2 YYDKDF (reference sequence). This CDR3 spans 13 amino acids. The CDR3 region has the DNA TGTGCCACCAGCGAGAGGATGAACACTGAAGCTTTCTTT. Its protein product is CATSERMNTEAFF. Based on the CDR3 plus reference TRBV15 and TRBJ1-1, the full variable domain is DAMVIQNPRYQVTQFGKPVTLSCSQTLNHNVMYWYQQKSSQAPKLLFHYYDKDFNNEADTPDNFQSRRPNTSFCFLDIRSPGLGDTAMYLCATSERMNTEAFFGQGTRLTVV.